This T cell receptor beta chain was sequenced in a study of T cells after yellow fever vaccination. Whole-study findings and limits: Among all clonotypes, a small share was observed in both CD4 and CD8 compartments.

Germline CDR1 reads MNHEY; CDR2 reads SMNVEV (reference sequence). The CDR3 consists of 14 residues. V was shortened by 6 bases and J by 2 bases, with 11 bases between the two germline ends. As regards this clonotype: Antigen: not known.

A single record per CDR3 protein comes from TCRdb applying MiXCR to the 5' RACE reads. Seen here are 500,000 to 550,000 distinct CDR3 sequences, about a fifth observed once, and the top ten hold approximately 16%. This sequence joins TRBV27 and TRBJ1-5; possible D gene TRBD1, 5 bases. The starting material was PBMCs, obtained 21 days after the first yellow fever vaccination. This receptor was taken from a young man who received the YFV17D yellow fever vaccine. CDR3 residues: CASSWGFGNQPQHF. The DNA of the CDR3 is TGTGCCAGCAGCTGGGGGTTTGGCAATCAGCCCCAGCATTTT.